Here is one T cell receptor beta chain with its context. Its antigen is as yet unknown. The repertoire was sequenced with immunoSEQ multiplex PCR; TCRdb's copy has only in-frame clones and lacks some. The sample lists 55,000 to 70,000 clones; 88% were seen once. The sample originates from a study of T cell responses to AZD1222 COVID-19 vaccine. There are 16 residues in the CDR3. Germline CDR1 is MNHEY and CDR2 is SMNVEV (reference sequence). Trimming stripped 5 bases from V and 6 bases from J, with 20 bases between. Whole-study results and caveats: Donors were largely white British and mainly female; clonal diversity was possibly underestimated. Dominant CD4 TCR responses targeted spike regions 160-218 and 743-854. The study sampled repertoires only after the peak T cell response. Recipients of two AZD1222 doses showed rising Spike-specific TCR breadth and depth.

Here the sequenced sample was peripheral blood, taken on day 0 of AZD1222 vaccination. The genes are TRBV27 and TRBJ2-1, with TRBD1 as a possible D gene (6 bases). The source is an adult in good health. The DNA for the CDR3 is TGTGCCAGCAGTACGAAGGACAGCCTTAGGGGCAATGAGCAGTTCTTC. It codes for CASSTKDSLRGNEQFF.